A selection of T cell receptor beta chains follows, all from one sample in a study of patients and donors after allogeneic stem cell transplantation. TCRdb used MiXCR to reprocess the RT-PCR reads, holding one entry per CDR3 protein. This sample has tens of thousands of distinct CDR3 sequences, with around 27% found just once. The sequenced sample was blood, either unsorted or a sorted T cell fraction (not recorded which). These receptors all stem from a human donor who was either an allogeneic HSCT recipient or a stem cell or donor lymphocyte infusion donor (not recorded which). It is not recorded whose cells these are; they may come from a transplant donor. The CDR3 runs from the conserved cysteine through the conserved F or W. A D gene is named only where the DNA matches it firmly. For some rows the clone size is stated as once, few or many, or as a class when expanded; others skip it.

D: .; size: few; V: TRBV5-1; J: TRBJ1-5; CDR3: CASSRVPDQPQHF; DNA: TGCGCCAGCAGCCGAGTCCCTGATCAGCCCCAGCATTTT
D: TRBD2; size: few; V: TRBV7-3; J: TRBJ2-3; CDR3: CASSPPGLAGSDTQYF; DNA: TGTGCCAGCAGCCCGCCGGGACTAGCGGGATCAGATACGCAGTATTTT
D: .; size: few; V: TRBV18; J: TRBJ2-7; CDR3: CASSRPGVHEQYF; DNA: TGTGCCAGCTCACGCCCAGGGGTCCACGAGCAGTACTTC
D: TRBD1; size: .; V: TRBV5-6; J: TRBJ2-7; CDR3: CASSCNTGQSDYEQYF; DNA: TGTGCCAGCAGCTGCAATACGGGACAGTCGGACTACGAGCAGTACTTC
D: .; size: many; V: TRBV7-2; J: TRBJ2-5; CDR3: CASSLVGGGNQETQYF; DNA: TGTGCCAGCAGCTTAGTTGGAGGGGGCAACCAAGAGACCCAGTACTTC
D: TRBD2; size: few; V: TRBV7-9; J: TRBJ2-1; CDR3: CASSPRGTSRYNEQFF; DNA: TGTGCCAGCAGCCCAAGGGGGACTAGCAGGTACAATGAGCAGTTCTTC
D: TRBD2; size: .; V: TRBV10-3; J: TRBJ2-1; CDR3: CAISDTSGAIEQFF; DNA: TGTGCCATCAGTGATACGAGCGGGGCGATTGAGCAGTTCTTC
D: TRBD2; size: .; V: TRBV10-3; J: TRBJ2-3; CDR3: CAISEPPGGFSDTQYF; DNA: TGTGCCATCAGTGAGCCCCCGGGGGGGTTTTCAGATACGCAGTATTTT
D: .; size: .; V: TRBV29-1; J: TRBJ2-2; CDR3: CSVVLGSTGELFF; DNA: TGCAGCGTAGTACTAGGGAGCACCGGGGAGCTGTTTTTT
D: .; size: .; V: TRBV15; J: TRBJ1-6; CDR3: CATGPKVGKFSPLHF; DNA: TGTGCCACCGGACCCAAGGTGGGGAAATTTTCACCCCTCCACTTT
D: TRBD1; size: few; V: TRBV4-2; J: TRBJ2-7; CDR3: CASSLGQGVDYEQYF; DNA: TGTGCCAGCAGCCTCGGACAGGGAGTGGACTACGAGCAGTACTTC
D: .; size: few; V: TRBV27; J: TRBJ2-5; CDR3: CASSWRETQYF; DNA: TGTGCCAGCAGTTGGAGGGAGACCCAGTACTTC
D: .; size: .; V: TRBV3-1; J: TRBJ2-1; CDR3: CASSQYIQPSSYNEQFF; DNA: TGTGCCAGCAGCCAATATATACAGCCGAGCTCCTACAATGAGCAGTTCTTC